This is a list of T cell receptor beta chains from one sample in a study of shared clonotypes between healthy human individuals. TCRdb's table, derived via immunoSEQ multiplex PCR, lists solely in-frame clones and lacks some. The sample yields around 1,900,000 clones, just over 90% seen once. The sequenced sample consisted of naive CD8+ T cells from PBMCs. These TCRs come from a man between 18 and 29 years old in good health. Some clones in this sample may be carry-over from other donors' samples. CDR3s include the opening cysteine and the closing phenylalanine or tryptophan. A D gene is named only where the DNA matches it firmly. Some rows have no size entry. The others give once, few or many, or a class for an expanded clone.

V gene,J gene,D gene,clone size,CDR3 protein,CDR3 DNA
TRBV5-1,TRBJ2-7,NA,NA,CASSLTAAPYEQYF,TGCGCCAGCAGCTTAACGGCGGCACCCTACGAGCAGTACTTC
TRBV5-1,TRBJ2-5,TRBD2,NA,CANPRVAGYPQETQYF,TGCGCCAACCCCCGAGTAGCGGGATACCCCCAAGAGACCCAGTACTTC
TRBV5-1,TRBJ2-7,NA,NA,CASSLGLNEQYF,TGCGCCAGCAGCTTGGGTCTGAACGAGCAGTACTTC
TRBV4-1,TRBJ2-3,TRBD2,NA,CASSPREASGSGDTQYF,TGCGCCAGCAGCCCAAGGGAAGCTAGCGGGAGTGGGGATACGCAGTATTTT
TRBV27,TRBJ2-7,TRBD2,NA,CASSLLGGRSDEQYF,TGTGCCAGCAGTTTATTAGGCGGGAGAAGCGACGAGCAGTACTTC
TRBV9,TRBJ1-2,NA,NA,CASSGGGSKGHGYTF,TGTGCCAGCAGCGGTGGGGGGTCCAAAGGGCATGGCTACACCTTC
TRBV10-3,TRBJ2-7,NA,NA,CAIRDSLHGEQYF,TGTGCCATCAGGGACAGCCTTCATGGCGAGCAGTACTTC
TRBV4-2,TRBJ1-2,NA,once,CASSQGTGGHGYTF,TGTGCCAGCAGCCAAGGGACGGGGGGCCATGGCTACACCTTC
TRBV21-1,TRBJ1-5,NA,NA,CASSRRVLKPRRQPQHF,TGTGCCAGCAGTAGACGGGTTCTCAAGCCAAGACGTCAGCCCCAGCATTTT
TRBV27,TRBJ2-7,NA,once,CASSLGQDAYEQYF,TGTGCCAGCAGTTTAGGGCAGGACGCCTACGAGCAGTACTTC
TRBV7-3,TRBJ2-7,TRBD1,NA,CASSPRQGGSYEQYF,TGTGCCAGCAGCCCTAGACAGGGGGGGTCCTACGAGCAGTACTTC
TRBV7-9,TRBJ1-1,NA,once,CASTSGGAEAFF,TGTGCCAGCACCTCGGGCGGGGCTGAAGCTTTCTTT
TRBV7-9,TRBJ1-1,NA,NA,CASSLITVGDKNTEAFF,TGTGCCAGCAGCTTAATAACGGTGGGGGACAAGAACACTGAAGCTTTCTTT
TRBV10-3,TRBJ2-2,NA,NA,CAVGVDTGELFF,TGTGCCGTAGGGGTGGACACCGGGGAGCTGTTTTTT
TRBV9,TRBJ2-7,NA,NA,CASSVDRHYEQYF,TGTGCCAGCAGCGTCGACAGGCACTACGAGCAGTACTTC
TRBV9,TRBJ1-1,NA,NA,CASSSGQNTEAFF,TGTGCCAGCAGCTCGGGACAGAACACTGAAGCTTTCTTT
TRBV7-6,TRBJ2-5,NA,once,CASSLGAKGQETQYF,TGTGCCAGCAGCTTAGGGGCCAAGGGGCAGGAGACCCAGTACTTC
TRBV4-3,TRBJ2-1,NA,once,CASSLDLYNEQFF,TGCGCCAGCAGCCTGGACCTCTACAATGAGCAGTTCTTC
TRBV6-5,TRBJ2-1,TRBD2,NA,CASRLTSGLHNEQFF,TGTGCCAGCAGACTCACTAGCGGGCTTCACAATGAGCAGTTCTTC
TRBV4-1,TRBJ2-1,TRBD2,NA,CASSQVAGVDNEQFF,TGCGCCAGCAGCCAAGTCGCGGGAGTAGACAATGAGCAGTTCTTC
TRBV11-3,TRBJ2-2,TRBD2,NA,CASSPRLAANTGELFF,TGTGCCAGCAGCCCACGGCTAGCGGCAAACACCGGGGAGCTGTTTTTT
TRBV4-3,TRBJ2-7,TRBD2,NA,CASSQEADLAGTYEQYF,TGCGCCAGCAGCCAAGAGGCGGATCTAGCGGGTACCTACGAGCAGTACTTC
TRBV27,TRBJ2-7,TRBD2,NA,CASSLSPEVAGVFYEQYF,TGTGCCAGCAGTTTATCCCCTGAGGTAGCGGGAGTGTTCTACGAGCAGTACTTC
TRBV21-1,TRBJ1-5,NA,NA,CASSTRTGLSNQPQHF,TGTGCCAGCAGCACTAGGACAGGGCTAAGCAATCAGCCCCAGCATTTT
TRBV28,TRBJ2-1,TRBD2,NA,CASRRLAGYNEQFF,TGTGCCAGCCGAAGACTAGCGGGATACAATGAGCAGTTCTTC
TRBV5-5,TRBJ2-7,NA,NA,CASSLIGIVWEQYF,TGTGCCAGCAGCTTAATCGGGATAGTATGGGAGCAGTACTTC
TRBV28,TRBJ2-7,NA,NA,CAGGDKSYEQYF,TGTGCCGGAGGGGACAAAAGCTACGAGCAGTACTTC
TRBV28,TRBJ2-5,TRBD1,NA,CASHPRRGLRETQYF,TGTGCCAGCCATCCCCGAAGGGGGCTGCGGGAGACCCAGTACTTC
TRBV7-2,TRBJ2-7,NA,NA,CASSLALKRVGLYEQYF,TGTGCCAGCAGCTTAGCGCTAAAGAGGGTGGGTTTATACGAGCAGTACTTC
TRBV5-6,TRBJ1-5,TRBD1,NA,CASSVGQGNQPQHF,TGTGCCAGCAGCGTGGGACAGGGGAATCAGCCCCAGCATTTT
TRBV6-4,TRBJ1-2,NA,NA,CASSPLSGSYYGYTF,TGTGCCAGCAGCCCCCTCTCAGGCAGTTACTATGGCTACACCTTC
TRBV4-2,TRBJ2-1,TRBD2,NA,CASSQTTSGSVFDEQFF,TGTGCCAGCAGCCAAACAACTAGCGGGAGTGTGTTCGATGAGCAGTTCTTC
TRBV7-9,TRBJ1-3,NA,NA,CASSSTSNSGNTIYF,TGTGCCAGCAGCTCCACAAGCAACTCTGGAAACACCATATATTTT
TRBV15,TRBJ2-7,NA,NA,CATSQGSHHEQYF,TGTGCCACCAGCCAGGGCAGTCACCACGAGCAGTACTTC
TRBV6-5,TRBJ1-1,TRBD1,NA,CASNTTWTGDTEAFF,TGTGCCAGCAATACAACATGGACAGGGGACACTGAAGCTTTCTTT
TRBV5-4,TRBJ2-7,TRBD1,once,CASSLGDRPAYEQYF,TGTGCCAGCAGCTTGGGGGACAGGCCTGCCTACGAGCAGTACTTC
TRBV7-8,TRBJ1-1,NA,NA,CASSHGPMNTEAFF,TGTGCCAGCAGCCATGGACCCATGAACACTGAAGCTTTCTTT
TRBV11-2,TRBJ2-7,NA,NA,CASSLDRGYSYEQYF,TGTGCCAGCAGCTTAGACAGGGGATACTCCTACGAGCAGTACTTC
TRBV6-1,TRBJ2-1,TRBD1,once,CASTLGQGALREQFF,TGTGCCAGCACCCTAGGACAGGGGGCATTAAGGGAGCAGTTCTTC
TRBV29-1,TRBJ2-2,NA,NA,CSVVGEKGYTGELFF,TGCAGCGTTGTGGGGGAGAAGGGGTACACCGGGGAGCTGTTTTTT
TRBV7-6,TRBJ2-3,NA,NA,CASSLVGGEDLYSAPDTQYF,TGTGCCAGCAGCTTAGTCGGCGGGGAGGATTTGTATTCGGCGCCAGATACGCAGTATTTT
TRBV5-1,TRBJ2-7,NA,NA,CASSLDGDIYEQYF,TGCGCCAGCAGCTTGGATGGGGACATCTACGAGCAGTACTTC
TRBV28,TRBJ2-3,NA,NA,CASRPTRTSSYTDTQYF,TGTGCCAGCAGACCTACCCGGACATCAAGCTACACAGATACGCAGTATTTT
TRBV2,TRBJ1-2,NA,NA,CASSEGHFQGYGYTF,TGTGCCAGCAGCGAAGGACACTTTCAAGGCTATGGCTACACCTTC
TRBV11-3,TRBJ2-1,NA,once,CASSFAGGIDEQFF,TGTGCCAGCAGCTTCGCAGGGGGGATAGATGAGCAGTTCTTC
TRBV7-9,TRBJ2-4,NA,NA,CASSSSSGAQNIQYF,TGTGCCAGCAGCTCCTCTTCGGGGGCCCAAAACATTCAGTACTTC
TRBV29-1,TRBJ2-4,TRBD1,NA,CSVEERTGGVYIQYF,TGCAGCGTTGAGGAAAGGACAGGGGGTGTATACATTCAGTACTTC
TRBV7-9,TRBJ1-2,NA,NA,CASSLVVEGGKDYTF,TGTGCCAGCAGCTTAGTGGTGGAGGGAGGGAAGGACTACACCTTC
TRBV28,TRBJ1-2,NA,few,CASSLPTGIYGYTF,TGTGCCAGCAGTTTACCCACAGGGATTTATGGCTACACCTTC